The clone carrying this T cell receptor (beta chain) was seen many times. The sample is drawn from a study of regulatory T cells in long-lasting Graves disease. The V gene end was trimmed by 4 bases and the J gene end by 4 bases; junction bases not matched to a gene: 5. Germline CDR1 LGHDT, CDR2 YNNKEL (reference sequence). This CDR3 region has 14 residues. Combining iRepertoire HTBI primers with Arm-PCR of CDR3 regions, the authors built TCR beta libraries. Authors' processing steps: Detected in the samples were approximately 58 TRBV and about 15 TRBJ segments. TCRdb reanalysed the multiplex PCR reads using MiXCR and keeps one entry per CDR3 protein. The V and J calls and clone size come from TCRdb's table, not from the authors' own analysis. The sample yields 300,000 to 400,000 distinct CDR3 sequences, 15% to 20% seen once. Time point given: newly diagnosed GD, antithyroid drugs for less than 3 months. The TCR library was prepared using RNA isolated from PBMCs.

The sample was also reused in another study, on T cells in Graves' hyperthyroidism and ophthalmopathy. That work adds: The TCR CDR3 first-round RT-PCR relied on the HTBI primer set. Most clonotypes expanded in the thyroid (above 0.001) were also present in blood.

The clonotype was recovered from a man aged 35 to 55 with Graves disease. V gene TRBV3-1 combines with J gene TRBJ2-3; 7 bases match TRBD1. Material: peripheral blood mononuclear cells (PBMCs), obtained at new diagnosis, from a patient treated with antithyroid drugs. The chain's CDR3 is CASSPNRGADTQYF. In DNA, the CDR3 is TGTGCCAGCAGCCCCAACAGGGGTGCAGATACGCAGTATTTT.